This TCR beta chain derives from a study of CD4 T cell repertoires in COVID-19. General study findings and limits: Some SARS-CoV-2 clonotypes, between about 7 and 28%, recurred in SARS-CoV and/or HKU1 cultures. Sharing of several most expanded SARS-CoV-2-reactive clonotypes across memory subsets suggested intraclonal diversification.

Trimming removed 7 bases from V and 7 bases from J; junction bases left unmatched: 7. The germline V gene encodes CDR1 LNHDA and CDR2 SQIVND (reference sequence). The CDR3 has 15 residues. These memory T cells were uncultured and sequenced directly after ex vivo isolation. This clone was counted a few times. The target antigen is unknown. Sequencing was performed with immunoSEQ multiplex PCR; in TCRdb, only in-frame clones are kept and a portion is missing. The table lists 20,000 to 30,000 clones, 93% of them singletons, with about 0.66% in the top ten. This sequence was found in a human donor who had COVID-19. V gene TRBV19 combines with J gene TRBJ2-2; TRBD2 aligns across 12 bases. Here the sequenced sample was circulating follicular helper CD4+ T cells (cTfh) from blood, taken before the COVID-19 pandemic. As DNA, the CDR3 is TGTGCCAGTACCGAGACTAGCGGGAGCGACGGGGAGCTGTTTTTT. Translating gives CASTETSGSDGELFF.